This paragraph reports one T cell receptor beta chain. This clonotype occurred a few times. What antigen it recognizes has not been identified. A read error is possible here, since a much larger clone lies one base away. The data were obtained in a study of regulatory T cells in long-lasting Graves disease (TCRdb year 2021). For context, the study as a whole: Patients with newly diagnosed Graves' disease had been on antithyroid drugs for under 3 months. The study took place in China and was registered as a clinical trial. A total of roughly 35 samples were covered by TCR sequencing, comprising some 13 persistent and around 20 newly diagnosed Graves' disease patients. This study used TCR sequencing and RNA sequencing of peripheral blood to compare persistent Graves' disease patients against newly diagnosed Graves' disease patients.

To prepare the library, multiplex PCR was applied. This sample was sequenced with an Illumina HiSeq 4000. To build TCR beta libraries, CDR3 regions were amplified by Arm-PCR using iRepertoire HTBI primers. Before sequencing, the PCR products went through gel purification. For the original study's pipeline: Across samples, about 64 TRBV and 12 to 15 TRBJ segments were identified and used for gene usage analysis of CDR3 amino acid clonotypes. COPE and FqMerger were used to merge filtered high-quality paired reads into contigs. BLAST was used to align contigs to IMGT TRBV, TRBD and TRBJ reference genes, and CDR3 was defined according to IMGT. Any clonotype with a frequency above 0.1% was counted as a highly expanded clone. Shannon entropy was used to measure repertoire diversity, and the Gini coefficient was used to measure V-J evenness. A clonotype was considered public if more than one individual shared it. The public reads were quality trimmed at Q25 with fastp and then assembled into clones with MiXCR by TCRdb, keeping productive beta chains. Under each unique CDR3 protein, matching rows form one entry showing the most common genes and DNA. TCRdb, rather than the study authors, made the V and J calls. Present in this sample are a few hundred thousand distinct CDR3 sequences, around 15% of which were seen just once. Around 21% of the sample lies in the top ten.

The time point tag for this specimen amounts to: newly diagnosed GD, antithyroid drugs for less than 3 months. For both TCR sequencing and RNA sequencing, RNA was extracted from PBMCs in TRIzol. The diagnosis of Graves' disease followed American Thyroid Association guidelines. Patients for the study were recruited at an endocrinology department in Xi'an, China. Each patient gave approximately 8.8 milliliters of peripheral blood, collected in an EDTA anticoagulant tube. PBMCs were isolated by Ficoll Paque Plus density gradient separation without further T cell sorting. An Agilent 2100 Bioanalyzer and agarose gel were used to assess RNA quality, and a NanoDrop 2000 was used to measure RNA concentration. Paper-wide results and their limitations: Lower TCR Shannon entropy and fewer highly expanded clones were observed in persistent Graves' disease patients than in newly diagnosed patients, which suggested clonal expansion. A larger number of public clonotypes was shared among persistent patients (approximately 2,600) than among newly diagnosed patients (roughly 930). The small sample size was acknowledged by the authors as a limitation that may reduce accuracy. Sequencing and analysis were restricted to the TCR beta chain. Peripheral blood alone was examined, since thyroid tissue, which constituted the primary lesion, could not be accessed.

The same data also contributed to another study, on T cells in Graves' hyperthyroidism and ophthalmopathy. As described in the second report: Stable Graves' hyperthyroidism was defined as no progression to ophthalmopathy during 18 months of follow-up. Hyperthyroidism patients were newly diagnosed, with disease duration under 2 months, and aged 18 to 65 years. The study excluded patients with uncontrolled infections, other autoimmune diseases, pregnancy or lactation. Diagnoses relied on clinical symptoms, serum thyroxine and TRAb, thyroid ultrasound and orbital computed tomography. The TCR CDR3 was subjected to a first round of RT-PCR using the HTBI primer set and the Qiagen OneStep RT-PCR kit. Most expanded thyroid clonotypes (frequency above 0.001) were also detected in blood, a finding suggesting that blood repertoires may reflect thyroid immune responses. A model built on a 13 V-J signature distinguished ophthalmopathy from stable hyperthyroidism, reaching roughly 88% sensitivity and around 81% specificity in cross-validation and 80%/75% in testing. In validation, the model predicted progression to ophthalmopathy a median of about 6.8 months before onset, with around 70% sensitivity and 72.22% specificity. To identify distinguishing TCR V-J signatures, a discovery cohort of about a hundred patients was used, comprising 40 to 45 with Graves' ophthalmopathy and some 57 with stable Graves' hyperthyroidism. An independent validation cohort of 18 to 20 hyperthyroidism patients and over 15 patients who later progressed to ophthalmopathy tested prospective prediction of ophthalmopathy. The approximately 90 discovery patients were divided at random into training and test sets in a 7:3 ratio. The study also compared thyroid tissue and blood T-cell repertoires from 6 or 7 Graves' hyperthyroidism patients. Following sampling, methimazole starting at 30 mg daily was given to hyperthyroidism patients, and high-dose intravenous methylprednisolone was given to ophthalmopathy patients. The libraries were constructed in a second round of multiplex PCR and then size-selected and purified. Sequencing of the libraries was done on an Illumina HiSeq2000 using paired-end 100 bp reads. SOAPnuke was used to process the raw data, removing reads that contained adapters or uncalled bases, had a mean Phred below 15, or lacked an exact match to the constant primer or identifier. High-quality paired reads were merged using COPE v1.2.5, and each unique nucleotide sequence was defined as a clonotype. Clonotypes were aligned to IMGT TRBV, TRBD and TRBJ reference segments using MiTCR v1.1. Only V-J combinations with frequency above 0.0001, covering about 99% of repertoires, were analysed. A TCS score was defined as the ratio of F50 (clonal expansion) to E x V (chaos), with BLOSUM62-based TCRdist applied between CDR3 peptides within each V-J. Welch's t-statistics and random forest reduced just over 500 V-J features to some 14, which were used in a naive Bayes classifier (R e1071). Sample size was not statistically predetermined, and blinding of investigators to group allocation was not performed. The paper describes TCR Vbeta CDR3 sequencing of fewer than 150 peripheral blood samples, made up of under 50 ophthalmopathy patients, 70 to 75 hyperthyroidism patients and around 17 progressor patients.

This TCR was recovered from a woman between 18 and 29 years old with Graves disease. Donor details come from another sample of the same person, matched by shared clones. The sequencing here drew on peripheral blood mononuclear cells (PBMCs), taken at new diagnosis, from a patient treated with antithyroid drugs.

The CDR3 in this case is CTSVDGNTIYF. The nucleotides are TGTACCAGCGTTGACGGAAACACCATATATTTT. Here the chain combines TRBV2 and TRBJ1-3; the D gene identity is not certain. The CDR3 measures 11 amino acids from cysteine to phenylalanine. Only the CDR3 part of the read is kept: 33 bases, read in frame from the first base. The germline V gene sets CDR1 to SNHLY and CDR2 to FYNNEI.